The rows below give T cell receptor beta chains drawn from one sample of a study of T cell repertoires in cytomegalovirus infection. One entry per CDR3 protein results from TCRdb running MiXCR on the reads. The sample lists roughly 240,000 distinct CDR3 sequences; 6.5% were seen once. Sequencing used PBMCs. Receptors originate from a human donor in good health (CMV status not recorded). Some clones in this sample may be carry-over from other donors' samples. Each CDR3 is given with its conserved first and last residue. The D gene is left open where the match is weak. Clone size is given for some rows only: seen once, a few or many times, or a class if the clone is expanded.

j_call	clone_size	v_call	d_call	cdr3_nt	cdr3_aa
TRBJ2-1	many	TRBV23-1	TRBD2	TGCGCCAGCAGTCCATCGGGGGGTGCTGGTGAGCAGTTCTTC	CASSPSGGAGEQFF
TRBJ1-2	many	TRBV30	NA	TGTGCCTGGAGTGACGGACATCTCGGGAACTATGGCTACACCTTC	CAWSDGHLGNYGYTF
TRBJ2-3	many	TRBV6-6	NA	TGTGCCAGCAGTTACCCTTCTTCCCCTGTGGGTTCGGATACGCAGTATTTT	CASSYPSSPVGSDTQYF
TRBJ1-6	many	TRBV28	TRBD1	TGTGCCAGCAGTACCCTCGCGGGACAGGGAATTAATTCACCCCTCCACTTT	CASSTLAGQGINSPLHF
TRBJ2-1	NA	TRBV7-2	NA	TGTGCCAGCAGCTTAAGGAGAGCCTATGAGCAGTTCTTC	CASSLRRAYEQFF
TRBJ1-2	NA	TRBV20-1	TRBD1	TGCAGTGCTATTCCCGGACAGGCCGGCAACTATGGCTACACCTTC	CSAIPGQAGNYGYTF
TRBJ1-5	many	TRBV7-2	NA	TGTGCCAGCAGCTACATAGAGGATCAGCCCCAGCATTTT	CASSYIEDQPQHF
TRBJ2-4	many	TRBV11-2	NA	TGTGCCAGCAGCTTACTTACGGGTAATCTAGCCAAAAACATTCAGTACTTC	CASSLLTGNLAKNIQYF
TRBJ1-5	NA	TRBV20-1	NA	TGCAGTGCTAGATCGGCGGAGGGTAGGGAGGGGAATCAGCCCCAGCATTTT	CSARSAEGREGNQPQHF
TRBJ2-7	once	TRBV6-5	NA	TGTGCCAGCAGTTACAGCGGACTCTCGGAATACGAGCAGTACTTC	CASSYSGLSEYEQYF
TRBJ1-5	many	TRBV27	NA	TGTGCCAGCAGTTCAAGCAGGGCTGGCAATCAGCCCCAGCATTTT	CASSSSRAGNQPQHF
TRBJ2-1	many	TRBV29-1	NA	TGCAGCGTTGGCAGGGGGGAATACAATGAGCAGTTCTTC	CSVGRGEYNEQFF
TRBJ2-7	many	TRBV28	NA	TGTGCCAGCAGTTTGGAAGCCTTCGGGCAGGGAATCACCTACGAGCAGTACTTC	CASSLEAFGQGITYEQYF
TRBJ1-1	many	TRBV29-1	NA	TGCAGCGTTCTAGACCCGAACACTGAAGCTTTCTTT	CSVLDPNTEAFF
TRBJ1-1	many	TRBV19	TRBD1	TGTGCCAGTACTGACAGGGGCCACACTGAAGCTTTCTTT	CASTDRGHTEAFF
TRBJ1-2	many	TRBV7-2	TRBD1	TGTGCCAGCAGCCAGACAGGGATTAACTATGGCTACACCTTC	CASSQTGINYGYTF
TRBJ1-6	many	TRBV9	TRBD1	TGTGCCAGCAGCGGATACAGGGGATTTGATAATTCACCCCTCCACTTT	CASSGYRGFDNSPLHF
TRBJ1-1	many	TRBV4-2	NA	TGTGCCAGCAGCCTACGGAGTGGGGAGGGCACTGAAGCTTTCTTT	CASSLRSGEGTEAFF
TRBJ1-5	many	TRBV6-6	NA	TGTGCCAGCAGATATAATAGAGATAGCAATCAGCCCCAGCATTTT	CASRYNRDSNQPQHF
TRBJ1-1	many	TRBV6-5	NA	TGTGCCAGCAGTTACTCTTTCGGGAACACTGAAGCTTTCTTT	CASSYSFGNTEAFF
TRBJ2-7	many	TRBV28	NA	TGTGCCAGCAGTTTGGCGACTTACGAGCAGTACTTC	CASSLATYEQYF
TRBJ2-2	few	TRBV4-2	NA	TGTGCCAGCAGCCAAGATCCCCGGGGGACCGGGGAGCTGTTTTTT	CASSQDPRGTGELFF